Sequencing of this T cell receptor beta chain was carried out in a study of tumor-infiltrating lymphocytes in primary liver carcinoma (dated by TCRdb to the late 2010s). As for the study more broadly: Of the five patients (three men and two women, aged 30 to 69 years), four had hepatocellular carcinoma and one had combined HCC and intrahepatic cholangiocarcinoma. To link TCRbeta repertoire diversity with the local molecular phenotype, the approximately 23 tumor region samples were profiled using Agilent mRNA microarrays. Samples yielded roughly 3.5 to 8 million productive TCRbeta reads; read depth did not differ significantly between tissue types. A total of roughly 35 specimens from 5 patients went through TCRbeta repertoire sequencing, namely 25 tumor regions, 5 adjacent noncancerous liver tissues and 5 peripheral blood samples. Repertoires from technical replicates were highly reproducible, with mean shared-clone rates roughly 0.9 and correlation coefficients above 0.95. The five patients had tumors staged T1-T3 N0M0, with maximum diameters ranging from about 4 to 11 cm. The study combined TCRbeta repertoire sequencing, expression microarrays and whole-exome sequencing across five regions of each liver tumor, with adjacent normal tissue and blood. Here is what the overall study found, with its caveats: A significantly larger repertoire fraction was made up by the top 250 clones in tumors than in blood (p = 0.039). The study included only four or five patients, and the authors note findings should be validated in a larger study. Just about 7.5-25% of top clones turned up in all five regions of a tumor, which suggests spatial heterogeneity among tumor-infiltrating T cells. Comparison of CD4+ and CD8+ T cell repertoires was precluded by the use of bulk unsorted samples. Because sequencing covered only the TCR beta chain and unpaired alpha chains were not captured, true repertoire diversity is likely underestimated. Repertoire overlap was found to be higher between tumor regions (mean roughly 36%) than between tumor-adjacent (around 17%) or tumor-blood (about 15%) pairs, consistent with antigen-driven expansion.

Without any cell sorting, total RNA and DNA were extracted together from around 20-30 mg of bulk tissue using the AllPrep DNA/RNA mini kit. Between November 2015 and March 2016, a few patients in China with histopathologically diagnosed primary liver carcinoma had surgical resection. Patients had chronic HBV infection and were treatment-naive at sampling. Five spatially separated regions were sampled from each tumor: the superior, inferior, left-lateral and right-lateral poles, plus the tumor centre. More than 80% viable tumor cells were found by histology in every tumor sample. Fresh tumor and adjacent tissue pieces were bisected; one half was stored in RNAlater at -80°C, the other sent for histology. CDR1 and CDR2 (SEHNR, FQNEAQ) derive from the germline V gene (reference sequence). Including cysteine and phenylalanine, the CDR3 has 13 amino acids. Only CDR3 DNA is held: 39 bases, read in frame from base 1.

TCRbeta-specific cDNA was reverse-transcribed from about 500 ng total RNA using a constant-region primer and ProtoScript II reverse transcriptase. TCRbeta libraries were built with three nested multiplex PCR rounds, a slightly modified ARM-PCR procedure. Multiplex TRBV1-TRBV30 forward primers and a Cbeta reverse primer were used in the first two PCR rounds, each of which was run for around 9 cycles. Sample barcodes and Illumina adapters were added in a final 25-cycle PCR with Deep VentR polymerase. Before sequencing, amplicons of 200-500 bp were gel-purified using a QIAquick gel extraction kit. An Illumina HiSeq 2500 was used to sequence the TCRbeta amplicons, generating 250-bp paired-end reads. The original methods were these. Trimmomatic v0.33 was used to quality-trim the reads, and FLASH v1.2.11 was used to merge paired reads so that full CDR3 sequences could be recovered. MiGEC v1.2.1b assigned V, D and J germline segments to the rearranged TCRbeta sequences. Clonotype statistics, along with Shannon-Wiener diversity indices, were calculated using VDJtools v1.0.0. To cut down on sampling bias, every analysis after diversity analysis relied on just the 250 most abundant clonotypes from each sample. TCRdb itself trimmed the public reads at Q25 with fastp, ran MiXCR and retained productive beta chains. Every entry covers one CDR3 protein and lists the most common genes and DNA from its rows. The V and J calls, along with clone size, are taken from TCRdb and not from the paper's own processing. The table for this sample lists 20,000 to 30,000 distinct CDR3 sequences; around 77% of them were counted only once. The leading ten clones occupy about 32% of the sample.

Comment on this clonotype: It has no known antigen specificity. An end of the junction differs from the germline gene, which may be a read error.

The sequenced sample consisted of liver tumor tissue from sampling region 5. This specimen's cell subset or site label, per the study, means: tumor region T5, tumor centre. The receptor comes from a woman aged 25 to 39 with primary liver carcinoma and hepatitis B virus infection. The chain is encoded by TRBV7-9 joined to TRBJ2-3; no D gene can be assigned with confidence. The sequenced DNA is TGCGCCAGCACCTTGAGAAGCACAGATACGCAGTATTTT. This encodes CASTLRSTDTQYF.